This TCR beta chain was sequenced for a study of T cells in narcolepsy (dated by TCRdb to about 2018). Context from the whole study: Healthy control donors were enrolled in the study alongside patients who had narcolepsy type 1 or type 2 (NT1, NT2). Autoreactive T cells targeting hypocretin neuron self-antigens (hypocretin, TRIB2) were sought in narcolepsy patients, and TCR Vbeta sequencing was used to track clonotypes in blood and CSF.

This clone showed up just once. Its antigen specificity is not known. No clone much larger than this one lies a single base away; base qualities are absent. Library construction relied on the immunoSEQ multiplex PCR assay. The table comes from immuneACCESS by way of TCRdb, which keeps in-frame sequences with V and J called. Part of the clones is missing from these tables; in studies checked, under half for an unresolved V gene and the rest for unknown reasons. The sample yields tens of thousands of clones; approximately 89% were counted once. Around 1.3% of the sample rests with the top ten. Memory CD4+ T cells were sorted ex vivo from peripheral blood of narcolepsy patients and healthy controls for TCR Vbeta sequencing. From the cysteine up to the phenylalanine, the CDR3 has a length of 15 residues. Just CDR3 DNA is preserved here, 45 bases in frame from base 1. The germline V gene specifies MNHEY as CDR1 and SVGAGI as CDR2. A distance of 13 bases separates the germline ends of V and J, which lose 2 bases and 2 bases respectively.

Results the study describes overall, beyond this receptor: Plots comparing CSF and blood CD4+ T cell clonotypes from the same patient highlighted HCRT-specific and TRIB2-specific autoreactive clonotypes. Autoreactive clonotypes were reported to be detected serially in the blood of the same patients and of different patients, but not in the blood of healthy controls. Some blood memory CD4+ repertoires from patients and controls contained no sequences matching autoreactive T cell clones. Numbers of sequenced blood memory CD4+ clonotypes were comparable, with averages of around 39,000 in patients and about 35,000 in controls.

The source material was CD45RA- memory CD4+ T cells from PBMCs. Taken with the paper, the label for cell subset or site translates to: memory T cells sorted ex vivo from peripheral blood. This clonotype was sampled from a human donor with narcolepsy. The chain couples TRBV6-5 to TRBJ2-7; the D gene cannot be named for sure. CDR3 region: CASSYPDGSTYEQYF. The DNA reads TGTGCCAGCAGTTACCCGGACGGATCAACCTACGAGCAGTACTTC.